A selection of T cell receptor beta chains follows, all from one sample in a study of blood T cell repertoires in COVID-19. Sequencing was performed with immunoSEQ multiplex PCR; in TCRdb, only in-frame clones are kept and a portion is missing. This sample has just over 95,000 clones, with more than 75% found just once. Input material: peripheral blood. Source of these receptors: a man older than 75 with acute or convalescent COVID-19. CDR3s include the opening cysteine and the closing phenylalanine or tryptophan. Each record gives: CDR3 length, D gene, clone size, V gene, J gene, CDR3 DNA, CDR3 protein. A D gene is named only where the DNA matches it firmly. Size is stated for part of the rows, as once, few or many counts, or as a class when the clone is expanded.

length: 14; D: TRBD1; size: NA; V: TRBV10-3; J: TRBJ2-5; DNA: TGTGCCATCAGTAATACAGGGGGAAGGGAGACCCAGTACTTC; CDR3: CAISNTGGRETQYF
length: 12; D: NA; size: NA; V: TRBV5-4; J: TRBJ1-1; DNA: TGTGCCAGCAGCACACAGAACACTGAAGCTTTCTTT; CDR3: CASSTQNTEAFF
length: 16; D: NA; size: few; V: TRBV10-1; J: TRBJ1-3; DNA: TGCGCCAGCAGTGAGTCCTCACTCCCCTCTGGAAACACCATATATTTT; CDR3: CASSESSLPSGNTIYF
length: 16; D: TRBD1; size: NA; V: TRBV7-6; J: TRBJ2-7; DNA: TGTGCCAGCAGCTTGTTTCGGGCAGGGGGCTTCGGCGAGCAGTACTTC; CDR3: CASSLFRAGGFGEQYF
length: 14; D: NA; size: NA; V: TRBV7-2; J: TRBJ2-2; DNA: TGTGCCAGCAGCTTAAAGGCAGGGCACGGGGAGCTGTTTTTT; CDR3: CASSLKAGHGELFF
length: 12; D: TRBD1; size: NA; V: TRBV7-2; J: TRBJ1-1; DNA: TGTGCCAGCAGCTTCCGGACAGGGTTGGCTTTCTTT; CDR3: CASSFRTGLAFF
length: 15; D: TRBD1; size: NA; V: TRBV19; J: TRBJ2-7; DNA: TGTGCCAGTAGTATTTCAGGGACAGGGGTTTACGAGCAGTACTTC; CDR3: CASSISGTGVYEQYF
length: 14; D: TRBD1; size: NA; V: TRBV5-1; J: TRBJ1-2; DNA: TGCGCCAGCAGCGTAGGACAGGGAGATTATGGCTACACCTTC; CDR3: CASSVGQGDYGYTF
length: 15; D: NA; size: NA; V: TRBV5-1; J: TRBJ2-1; DNA: TGCGCCAGCAGCTCGCAGGGGACGACCTACAATGAGCAGTTCTTC; CDR3: CASSSQGTTYNEQFF
length: 13; D: TRBD2; size: NA; V: TRBV19; J: TRBJ2-7; DNA: TGTGCCAGTAGTTTAGCGGGAGGGAACGAGCAGTACTTC; CDR3: CASSLAGGNEQYF
length: 15; D: NA; size: NA; V: TRBV5-1; J: TRBJ2-3; DNA: TGCGCCAGCAGCTTGACAGGGTTTTTCACAGATACGCAGTATTTT; CDR3: CASSLTGFFTDTQYF
length: 13; D: NA; size: NA; V: TRBV30; J: TRBJ2-7; DNA: TGTGCCTGGACTCGCCTTGCTGCGGTCGAGCAGTACTTC; CDR3: CAWTRLAAVEQYF
length: 12; D: NA; size: NA; V: TRBV11-2; J: TRBJ1-1; DNA: TGTGCCAGCAGCCCCCGGGGGACTGAAGCTTTCTTT; CDR3: CASSPRGTEAFF
length: 15; D: TRBD1; size: NA; V: TRBV11-3; J: TRBJ2-1; DNA: TGTGCCAGCAGCCTACGGGACAGGGGGCGGGGTGAGCAGTTCTTC; CDR3: CASSLRDRGRGEQFF
length: 16; D: NA; size: NA; V: TRBV27; J: TRBJ2-7; DNA: TGTGCCAGCAGTATACAACTTCGGACACCTACTTACGAGCAGTACTTC; CDR3: CASSIQLRTPTYEQYF
length: 13; D: TRBD1; size: few; V: TRBV7-2; J: TRBJ2-1; DNA: TGTGCCAGCAGCCCGGACAGGGTCAATGAGCAGTTCTTC; CDR3: CASSPDRVNEQFF
length: 15; D: NA; size: NA; V: TRBV5-6; J: TRBJ1-5; DNA: TGTGCCAGCAGCTTGTGGGCAGGGATTAATCAGCCCCAGCATTTT; CDR3: CASSLWAGINQPQHF
length: 15; D: NA; size: NA; V: TRBV5-5; J: TRBJ1-5; DNA: TGTGCCAGCAGCTTGGGCAGTACCATCAATCAGCCCCAGCATTTT; CDR3: CASSLGSTINQPQHF
length: 13; D: NA; size: NA; V: TRBV19; J: TRBJ2-5; DNA: TGTGCCAGTAGTACCCAGGGAAGAGAGACCCAGTACTTC; CDR3: CASSTQGRETQYF
length: 15; D: TRBD2; size: NA; V: TRBV10-3; J: TRBJ2-1; DNA: TGTGCCACGAGGGGAGCGGGGGAATACTACAATGAGCAGTTCTTC; CDR3: CATRGAGEYYNEQFF
length: 13; D: NA; size: NA; V: TRBV9; J: TRBJ2-7; DNA: TGTGCCAGCAGCGTAGGACTGAGCTACGAGCAGTACTTC; CDR3: CASSVGLSYEQYF
length: 19; D: TRBD2; size: NA; V: TRBV14; J: TRBJ2-7; DNA: TGTGCCAGCAGCCTCACCGGGACTAGCTCGTCCCCCCGCTTTTACGAGCAGTACTTC; CDR3: CASSLTGTSSSPRFYEQYF
length: 13; D: TRBD1; size: NA; V: TRBV6-2/TRBV6-3; J: TRBJ1-5; DNA: TGTGCCGGCAGCGACAGGGTATTTCAGCCCCAGCATTTT; CDR3: CAGSDRVFQPQHF
length: 15; D: TRBD2; size: NA; V: TRBV4-3; J: TRBJ2-1; DNA: TGCGCCAGCAGCCAAGGGTCTAGCGGAAACAATGAGCAGTTCTTC; CDR3: CASSQGSSGNNEQFF
length: 16; D: TRBD1; size: NA; V: TRBV5-1; J: TRBJ2-2; DNA: TGCGCCAGCAGCTCGGGACAGGGGTCGGGCACCGGGGAGCTGTTTTTT; CDR3: CASSSGQGSGTGELFF
length: 16; D: NA; size: NA; V: TRBV5-4; J: TRBJ1-6; DNA: TGTGCCAGCAGCTTAGGGACTTTCACGAATAATTCACCCCTCCACTTT; CDR3: CASSLGTFTNNSPLHF
length: 16; D: NA; size: NA; V: TRBV5-8; J: TRBJ2-2; DNA: TGTGCCAGCAGCTCCCAGGGGGGACGAGGCACCGGGGAGCTGTTTTTT; CDR3: CASSSQGGRGTGELFF
length: 17; D: NA; size: NA; V: TRBV28; J: TRBJ2-5; DNA: TGTGCCAGCAGTTCACCCCGCGGGGCCTTGTACCAAGAGACCCAGTACTTC; CDR3: CASSSPRGALYQETQYF
length: 15; D: TRBD1; size: once; V: TRBV3-1/TRBV3-2; J: TRBJ1-2; DNA: TGTGCCAGCAGCCCTCCGGGACAGGGGGGCTATGGCTACACCTTC; CDR3: CASSPPGQGGYGYTF
length: 14; D: TRBD1; size: NA; V: TRBV25-1; J: TRBJ1-2; DNA: TGTGCCAGCAGTGAAGGGCAGGGGGTGGGTGGCTACACCTTC; CDR3: CASSEGQGVGGYTF
length: 14; D: NA; size: NA; V: TRBV10-3; J: TRBJ2-3; DNA: TGTGCCACCAGGGGGCGGGGGGGCGAAGATACGCAGTATTTT; CDR3: CATRGRGGEDTQYF
length: 15; D: NA; size: NA; V: TRBV7-2; J: TRBJ2-3; DNA: TGTGCCAGCAGCTTATCGCGGGGACTCACAGATACGCAGTATTTT; CDR3: CASSLSRGLTDTQYF
length: 15; D: NA; size: NA; V: TRBV10-2; J: TRBJ2-5; DNA: TGCGCCAGCAGTGAGTGGGCAGGGGCTCAAGAGACCCAGTACTTC; CDR3: CASSEWAGAQETQYF
length: 14; D: TRBD1; size: NA; V: TRBV5-4; J: TRBJ2-1; DNA: TGTGCCAGCAGATTGGACAGGGCTTACAATGAGCAGTTCTTC; CDR3: CASRLDRAYNEQFF
length: 18; D: TRBD2; size: NA; V: TRBV19; J: TRBJ2-1; DNA: TGTGCCAGTAGCCGTGACGCCTTCACTAGCGGGGGATACAATGAGCAGTTCTTC; CDR3: CASSRDAFTSGGYNEQFF
length: 18; D: TRBD1; size: NA; V: TRBV19; J: TRBJ1-4; DNA: TGTGCCAGTACCCCGGACAGGGGGTCGTATGGAACTAATGAAAAACTGTTTTTT; CDR3: CASTPDRGSYGTNEKLFF
length: 13; D: NA; size: NA; V: TRBV12-3/TRBV12-4; J: TRBJ2-7; DNA: TGTGCCAGCAGTTTAGTGGGGGGAAACGAGCAGTACTTC; CDR3: CASSLVGGNEQYF
length: 14; D: NA; size: NA; V: TRBV7-2; J: TRBJ2-1; DNA: TGTGCCAGCAGGTTCGGGAGAGCGTACAATGAGCAGTTCTTC; CDR3: CASRFGRAYNEQFF
length: 13; D: NA; size: NA; V: TRBV6-4; J: TRBJ2-3; DNA: TGTGCCAGCAGAGAACAGGGATCAGATACGCAGTATTTT; CDR3: CASREQGSDTQYF
length: 16; D: TRBD2; size: NA; V: TRBV5-1; J: TRBJ2-3; DNA: TGCGCCAGCAGCTGGGGGAATCTAGCGGGGACAGATACGCAGTATTTT; CDR3: CASSWGNLAGTDTQYF
length: 13; D: TRBD1; size: NA; V: TRBV28; J: TRBJ2-1; DNA: TGTGCCAGCAACCCGACAGGGACAAATGAGCAGTTCTTC; CDR3: CASNPTGTNEQFF